The text below deals with one T cell receptor (beta chain). Its target is unknown. The investigators amplified TCR beta CDR3 regions from RNA transcripts. HTBI primers drove first-round RT-PCR of the TCR CDR3. MiXCR, applied by TCRdb to the multiplex PCR reads, yields one record per CDR3 protein. The data show about 280,000 distinct CDR3 sequences, with 20% to 30% seen just once and about 25% held by the top ten. This CDR3 has 15 residues. CDR1 and CDR2 (germline): PRHDT, FYEKMQ (reference sequence). J gave up 4 bases and V 5 bases, and 11 bases lay outside the gene matches. The data derive from a study of T cells in Graves' hyperthyroidism and ophthalmopathy. Study results and limitations: Ophthalmopathy was model-predicted a median roughly six months pre-onset.

The sample taken for sequencing was blood. The receptor's source is a man between 35 and 55 years old with Graves' hyperthyroidism that later progressed to Graves' ophthalmopathy. This chain links TRBV13 with TRBJ2-7, with 7 positions matching TRBD1. This CDR3 reads CASSPRQGGYYEQYF. CDR3 sequence (DNA): TGTGCCAGCAGCCCTCGACAAGGGGGCTATTACGAGCAGTACTTC. Full variable domain (missing parts from reference TRBV13 and TRBJ2-7): AAGVIQSPRHLIKEKRETATLKCYPIPRHDTVYWYQQGPGQDPQFLISFYEKMQSDKGSIPDRFSAQQFSDYHSELNMSSLELGDSALYFCASSPRQGGYYEQYFGPGTRLTVT.